The sequence of this T cell receptor beta chain was determined in a study of blood T cell repertoires in COVID-19. Trimming at V came to 8 bases and at J to 2 bases, leaving 8 bases not matched to a gene. Germline V lookup: CDR1 MNHEY, CDR2 SMNVEV (reference sequence). The CDR3 has 14 residues. Original processing methods: Amplifying reference gene primers gave estimates of nucleated cell counts. TCRdb's table, derived via immunoSEQ multiplex PCR, lists solely in-frame clones and lacks some. Clone size and V and J calls were adopted from that table, with D and trimming inferred from the DNA. The sample has about 110,000 clones, around 80% seen once.

The sequencing input was peripheral blood. The source of this sequence is a man between 65 and 79 years old with acute or convalescent COVID-19. This chain connects TRBV27 to TRBJ2-7; 8 bases are a match to TRBD2. CDR3 sequence reads: CASGTGGPPYEQYF. The CDR3 nucleotides are TGTGCCAGCGGGACGGGGGGGCCGCCCTACGAGCAGTACTTC.